The rows below give T cell receptor beta chains drawn from one sample of a study of cytomegalovirus exposure and HLA in healthy donors. Produced via immunoSEQ multiplex PCR; TCRdb's table is partial and in-frame only. The sample holds over 85,000 clones; about 80% are singletons and the top ten take 0.57%. Sequencing was performed on PBMCs. These receptors all come from a man aged 25 to 40 in good health and CMV-seronegative. Each CDR3 is given with its conserved first and last residue. D genes are given only for firm matches. Clone sizes are given selectively: once, few, many, or a class where the clone is expanded.

clone size	D gene	V gene	J gene	CDR3 protein	CDR3 DNA
-	-	TRBV7-2	TRBJ1-1	CASSYRENWVNTEAFF	TGTGCCAGCAGCTACAGGGAAAATTGGGTGAACACTGAAGCTTTCTTT
few	-	TRBV19	TRBJ2-2	CASSGTRDMSGELFF	TGTGCCAGTAGTGGGACCCGGGACATGTCCGGGGAGCTGTTTTTT
-	TRBD1	TRBV9	TRBJ1-1	CASSQAGGQGVWQGAFF	TGTGCCAGCAGCCAAGCAGGGGGCCAGGGGGTCTGGCAGGGAGCTTTCTTT
-	TRBD1	TRBV4-3	TRBJ1-6	CASSQEWVGGRSPLHF	TGCGCCAGCAGCCAAGAGTGGGTAGGGGGCAGGTCACCCCTCCACTTT
-	TRBD1	TRBV2	TRBJ1-6	CASSRDRGDNSPLHF	TGTGCCAGCAGTAGGGACAGGGGTGATAATTCACCCCTCCACTTT
few	-	TRBV7-8	TRBJ1-1	CASPKMNTEAFF	TGTGCCAGCCCTAAAATGAACACTGAAGCTTTCTTT
few	-	TRBV4-2	TRBJ1-4	CASSQDVREGEKLFF	TGTGCCAGCAGCCAAGATGTGAGGGAGGGCGAAAAACTGTTTTTT
-	TRBD2	TRBV4-1	TRBJ2-5	CASSQDPGAGGKTQYF	TGCGCCAGCAGCCAAGACCCGGGGGCGGGAGGGAAGACCCAGTACTTC
-	-	TRBV19	TRBJ1-1	CASSPGGSNTEAFF	TGTGCCAGTAGTCCTGGCGGTTCCAACACTGAAGCTTTCTTT
once	-	TRBV9	TRBJ2-2	CASTKTGRANTGELFF	TGTGCCAGCACCAAAACAGGGAGGGCGAACACCGGGGAGCTGTTTTTT
-	TRBD2	TRBV5-1	TRBJ2-5	CASSLVAGGPETQYF	TGCGCCAGCAGCTTGGTAGCGGGAGGGCCTGAGACCCAGTACTTC
-	TRBD1	TRBV19	TRBJ1-2	CASSIWTGEYGYTF	TGTGCCAGTAGTATTTGGACAGGGGAATATGGCTACACCTTC
-	-	TRBV11-2	TRBJ1-2	CASSVKQGAGYTF	TGTGCCAGCAGCGTCAAACAGGGAGCTGGCTACACCTTC
few	-	TRBV2	TRBJ1-5	CASKRGEYSNQPQHF	TGTGCCAGCAAAAGAGGAGAATATAGCAATCAGCCCCAGCATTTT
-	-	TRBV2	TRBJ2-5	CASTQGMRETQYF	TGTGCCAGCACCCAAGGCATGAGGGAGACCCAGTACTTC
-	TRBD1	TRBV11-3	TRBJ2-7	CASPPRDRVYYEQYF	TGTGCCAGCCCACCCCGGGACAGGGTATATTACGAGCAGTACTTC
few	-	TRBV19	TRBJ1-1	CASRPGRNTEAFF	TGTGCCAGTAGGCCGGGTAGAAACACTGAAGCTTTCTTT
-	TRBD1	TRBV9	TRBJ1-5	CASSGQGAGNQPQHF	TGTGCCAGCAGCGGACAGGGGGCAGGCAATCAGCCCCAGCATTTT
-	TRBD1	TRBV18	TRBJ1-1	CASSRQGRMNTEAFF	TGTGCCAGCTCACGACAGGGCCGCATGAACACTGAAGCTTTCTTT
-	-	TRBV7-8	TRBJ2-1	CASSRGSGNEQFF	TGTGCCAGCAGCCGGGGGTCGGGCAATGAGCAGTTCTTC
-	-	TRBV6-1	TRBJ1-5	CASSVKTPQPQHF	TGTGCCAGCAGTGTAAAGACACCTCAGCCCCAGCATTTT
-	-	TRBV15	TRBJ1-6	CATSRDQGSPLHF	TGTGCCACCAGCAGAGATCAGGGTTCACCCCTCCACTTT
-	TRBD2	TRBV14	TRBJ2-1	CASSPWRAGGNEQFF	TGTGCCAGCAGCCCGTGGCGAGCGGGGGGCAATGAGCAGTTCTTC
-	TRBD1	TRBV7-6	TRBJ2-6	CASTPRTGGAGANVLTF	TGTGCCAGCACCCCTCGGACAGGGGGCGCTGGGGCCAACGTCCTGACTTTC
-	-	TRBV9	TRBJ2-1	CASSPKARGPYNEQFF	TGTGCCAGCAGCCCTAAGGCGCGGGGGCCATACAATGAGCAGTTCTTC
-	-	TRBV19	TRBJ1-5	CASSAQGYQPQHF	TGTGCCAGTAGTGCGCAGGGATATCAGCCCCAGCATTTT
-	TRBD1	TRBV5-7	TRBJ2-2	CASTSRDRNTGELFF	TGTGCCAGCACCTCACGGGACAGGAACACCGGGGAGCTGTTTTTT